The source of this TCR beta chain is a study of blood T cell repertoires in COVID-19. Study background: Acute and convalescent COVID-19 samples came from the United States, Italy and Spain.

Original methodology: Estimated nucleated cell counts came from reference gene primer amplification. Assay used: immunoSEQ multiplex PCR; TCRdb lists only in-frame clones, some missing. V and J calls and clone size are as listed in that table; D and trimming were resolved from the DNA. The data show tens of thousands of clones, approximately 85% seen once. With V trimmed by 3 bases and J by 2 bases, 3 bases remained unmatched. The CDR3 length is 14 residues. Germline V gene data show CDR1 as SGHRS and CDR2 as YFSETQ. This clone appeared once. The gene calls are TRBV5-1 and TRBJ2-7; 9 bases are a match to TRBD1. The sequence came from a woman older than 75 with active or convalescent COVID-19. Specimen: peripheral blood. CDR3 nucleotides: TGCGCCAGCAGCTGGACAGGGGAACCCTACGAGCAGTACTTC. Its protein is CASSWTGEPYEQYF. Complete variable domain (other parts from reference TRBV5-1 and TRBJ2-7): KAGVTQTPRYLIKTRGQQVTLSCSPISGHRSVSWYQQTPGQGLQFLFEYFSETQRNKGNFPGRFSGRQFSNSRSEMNVSTLELGDSALYLCASSWTGEPYEQYFGPGTRLTVT.